What follows are 18 T cell receptor beta chains derived from one specimen sequenced in a study of regulatory T cells in long-lasting Graves disease (dated by TCRdb to the early 2020s). According to the study, the label for this sample's time point signals: newly diagnosed GD, antithyroid drugs for less than 3 months. For both TCR sequencing and RNA sequencing, RNA was extracted from PBMCs in TRIzol. The method was multiplex PCR. Sequencing instrument: Illumina HiSeq 4000. To build TCR beta libraries, CDR3 regions were amplified by Arm-PCR using iRepertoire HTBI primers. In TCRdb, the public reads were trimmed at Q25 with fastp and aligned with MiXCR, with productive beta chains retained. Every CDR3 protein is listed once, alongside the most common genes and DNA of its rows. The sample yields about 380,000 distinct CDR3 sequences; about 16% were counted once. The top ten clones comprise about 24% of the sample.

Sequencing used peripheral blood mononuclear cells (PBMCs), obtained at new diagnosis, from a patient treated with antithyroid drugs. The source of these receptors is a female donor with Graves disease.

Many counts were recorded for this clonotype. The rearrangement links TRBV12-3 or TRBV12-4 to TRBJ1-3; D might be TRBD1 (5 bases). The CDR3 totals 15 residues. V lost 7 bases and J lost 2, with 15 bases in between. The CDR3 reads CASTPLLGAGNTIYF. The CDR3 DNA reads as TGTGCCAGCACTCCCCTTTTGGGGGCTGGAAACACCATATATTTT.

This clonotype was detected once. The chain carries TRBV4-2 and TRBJ2-1; D is unclear. The CDR3 has 14 amino acids. Trimming pared 1 base from V and 3 bases from J, leaving 7 bases between. Germline values: CDR1 LGHNA, CDR2 YNFKEQ. In DNA form, the CDR3 reads TGTGCCAGCAGCCAAGGAAAAAGCTACAATGAGCAGTTCTTC. It is translated as CASSQGKSYNEQFF.

Of note for this clonotype: It may be a read error: a sequence one base away is much more abundant. The rearrangement uses TRBV12-3 or TRBV12-4 and TRBJ2-1; the D is unclear. This CDR3 has 14 amino acids. The CDR3 bases are TGTGTCAGCAGTTTTACCAGAATCTACAATGAGCAGTTCTTC. Amino acids: CVSSFTRIYNEQFF.

The chain is built from TRBV20-1 and TRBJ2-2; 10 nucleotides agree with TRBD2. CDR1 DFQATT and CDR2 SNEGSKA come from the germline V gene (reference sequence). Trimming cost V 0 bases and J 0 bases; bases outside gene matches: 7. The CDR3 has 18 residues. The CDR3 bases are TGCAGTGCTAGAGATCTCCAGCGGGGGGGGGCGAACACCGGGGAGCTGTTTTTT. It translates to CSARDLQRGGANTGELFF.

This clonotype was seen a few times. The V gene is TRBV19, the J gene TRBJ2-1, with 7 bases matching TRBD1. CDR1 LNHDA and CDR2 SQIVND come from the germline V gene (reference sequence). With V trimmed by 7 bases and J by 0 bases, 3 bases remained unmatched. The CDR3 sequence is 14 residues long. The chain's CDR3 is CASIRGPSYNEQFF. CDR3 DNA: TGTGCCAGTATTAGGGGGCCCTCCTACAATGAGCAGTTCTTC.

This clonotype was counted ten times or more. The chain uses TRBV7-2 and TRBJ2-6; D remains ambiguous. In germline, CDR1 is SGHTA, CDR2 FQGNSA. The CDR3 loop spans 16 amino acids. Between the trimmed V and J ends, which lost 4 bases and 4 bases, there was a span of 14 bases. CDR3 nucleotide sequence: TGTGCCAGCAGCTCCCGTTGGGGTACGGGGGCCAACGTCCTGACTTTC. It yields the protein CASSSRWGTGANVLTF.

CDR3: CASSRDTIYGYTF. Written as DNA, the CDR3 is TGTGCCAGCAGTCGGGACACCATCTATGGCTACACCTTC. The chain combines TRBV2 with TRBJ1-2; weak D call: TRBD1 (6 bases). V gave up 5 bases and J gave up 4 bases, with 11 bases separating them. This CDR3 spans 13 amino acids. Germline V gives CDR1 SNHLY, CDR2 FYNNEI.

The chain combines TRBV27 with TRBJ1-5; 7 bases line up with TRBD1. CDR3 length: 14 residues. V trimming: 7 bases; J trimming: 5 bases; junction bases outside the gene matches: 8. CDR1 is MNHEY and CDR2 is SMNVEV in the germline V gene (reference sequence). CDR3 nucleotide sequence: TGTGCCAGCACGGACAGGTGGGGTTATCAGCCCCAGCATTTT. It translates to CASTDRWGYQPQHF.

This clonotype was seen many times. The chain couples TRBV12-3 or TRBV12-4 to TRBJ1-2; possibly TRBD1 for D (5 bases). This CDR3 has 14 amino acids. Trimming left V 4 bases short and J 6 bases short, with 15 bases between. The CDR3 protein is CASSYPGTVDGYTF. The CDR3 DNA is TGTGCCAGCAGTTATCCCGGGACTGTGGATGGCTACACCTTC.

This clonotype was recorded at least ten times. Written as DNA, the CDR3 is TGCAGTGCCAATGGCGGGGTTAGCACAGATACGCAGTATTTT. Translating it yields CSANGGVSTDTQYF. The rearrangement joins TRBV20-1 to TRBJ2-3; weak D call: TRBD2 (6 bases). Germline CDR1 DFQATT, CDR2 SNEGSKA (reference sequence). V was clipped by 6 bases and J by 0 bases, with 13 bases between them. This CDR3 has 14 residues.

Ten or more counts support this clonotype. The chain has TRBV28 and TRBJ2-7; maybe TRBD2 (5 bases). The CDR3 contains 16 residues. The V end lost 4 bases, the J end lost 0 bases, and 16 bases lay between the germline ends. The germline V gene has CDR1 MDHEN and CDR2 SYDVKM. The CDR3 loop is CASSSPGAEVSYEQYF. Here the CDR3 DNA reads TGTGCCAGCAGTTCCCCCGGAGCGGAGGTCTCCTACGAGCAGTACTTC.

This chain joins TRBV10-3 and TRBJ2-1; maybe TRBD1 (5 bases). Germline values: CDR1 ENHRY, CDR2 SYGVKD. The CDR3 consists of 17 residues. Trimming took 4 bases from V and 5 from J, leaving 21 bases between them. The CDR3 loop is CAISALMWGRSDNEQFF. The DNA for the CDR3 is TGTGCCATCAGTGCCCTAATGTGGGGCAGGAGCGACAATGAGCAGTTCTTC.

This clonotype occurred a few times. The rearrangement joins TRBV20-1 to TRBJ2-2; D not certain. Trimming pared 3 bases from V and 1 base from J, leaving 3 bases between. The CDR3 totals 12 residues. Per germline, CDR1 DFQATT and CDR2 SNEGSKA (reference sequence). This CDR3 is CSARKNTGELFF. The CDR3 bases are TGCAGTGCTAGGAAGAACACCGGGGAGCTGTTTTTT.

V usage is TRBV6-2 or TRBV6-3 and J usage is TRBJ1-1; D unclear. Germline lookup yields CDR1 MNHEY and CDR2 SVGEGT. The CDR3 length is 15 residues. The V end was cut by 0 bases, the J end by 1 base, with 9 bases between. DNA for the CDR3: TGTGCCAGCAGTTACTCGAGAAACCCGAACACTGAAGCTTTCTTT. This gives the protein CASSYSRNPNTEAFF.

This clonotype was seen at least ten times. This chain joins TRBV7-2 and TRBJ2-7; 7 positions match TRBD2. Germline values: CDR1 SGHTA, CDR2 FQGNSA. The CDR3 covers 15 residues. J was trimmed by 2 bases and V by 4 bases; bases with no gene match: 8. As DNA, the CDR3 is TGTGCCAGCAGCTCCTCAGCGGGACCGCCCTACGAGCAGTACTTC. It yields the protein CASSSSAGPPYEQYF.

This clonotype was recorded many times. This chain joins TRBV2 and TRBJ1-2; D is possibly TRBD1 (5 bases). V gave up 3 bases and J gave up 1 base, with 9 bases separating them. CDR3 length equals 14 residues. Looked up from germline, CDR1 is SNHLY and CDR2 is FYNNEI. The CDR3 nucleotides read TGTGCCAGCAGTGATCACAGGCTTAACTATGGCTACACCTTC. Its translation: CASSDHRLNYGYTF.

This clonotype was observed at least ten times. The chain joins TRBV28 to TRBJ1-2; no firm D call. The CDR3 is 15 amino acids. Trimming removed 6 bases at V and 6 bases at J, with 20 bases between. Germline values: CDR1 MDHEN, CDR2 SYDVKM. CDR3: CASSWLRALSDGYTF. The CDR3 bases are TGTGCCAGCAGCTGGCTTCGGGCTCTGTCGGATGGCTACACCTTC.

This clonotype was seen repeatedly, ten times or more. The J gene is TRBJ2-1, the V gene TRBV4-1; 8 bases are a match to TRBD2. V was clipped by 0 bases and J by 5 bases; unmatched bases: 3. Per the germline V gene, CDR1 is MGHRA and CDR2 is YSYEKL. CDR3 length: 15 amino acids. CDR3 protein: CASSQETSAHNEQFF. The CDR3 coding sequence is TGCGCCAGCAGCCAAGAGACTAGCGCCCACAATGAGCAGTTCTTC.